A single sample is the source of the 22 T cell receptor beta chains below, sequenced in a study of blood T cell repertoires in COVID-19. Here immunoSEQ multiplex PCR was the method, and the copy in TCRdb shows in-frame clones only, minus some. In the table there are about 35,000 clones, more than 80% of which are singletons. The material sequenced was peripheral blood. The receptors come from a man aged 60-69 years with active or convalescent COVID-19.

V and J are TRBV9 and TRBJ1-1; the match to TRBD1 covers 7 bases. Germline values: CDR1 SGDLS, CDR2 YYNGEE. This CDR3 is built from 13 residues. Germline trimming cut 4 bases from V and 5 bases from J; bases unmatched to any gene: 5. The CDR3 coding sequence is TGTGCCAGCAGCCCTACAGGGGTGACTGAAGCTTTCTTT. This codes for CASSPTGVTEAFF.

This sequence joins TRBV24-1 and TRBJ2-2; 7 nucleotides align to TRBD1. Germline loops: CDR1 KGHDR, CDR2 SFDVKD. V lost 7 bases, J lost 10 bases, and 8 bases stayed unmatched. The CDR3 contains 13 residues. The CDR3 nucleotides are TGTGCCACCAGAGACAGGGCAGGGGAGGAGCTGTTTTTT. Translation gives CATRDRAGEELFF.

The CDR3: CASSQERLAASYNEQFF. Written as DNA, the CDR3 is TGCGCCAGCAGCCAAGAAAGGCTAGCGGCCTCCTACAATGAGCAGTTCTTC. The chain couples TRBV4-3 to TRBJ2-1; TRBD2 aligns across 7 bases. The CDR3 is 17 amino acids. Germline V lookup: CDR1 LGHNA, CDR2 YSLEER. Unmatched junction bases numbered 5, after V lost 0 bases and J lost 0 bases.

CDR3 nucleotides: TGTGCCAGCAGCCCGGGGAGGGAGACTGAAGCTTTCTTT. Encoded protein: CASSPGRETEAFF. The chain has TRBV7-9 and TRBJ1-1, with D unclear. Germline V lookup: CDR1 SEHNR, CDR2 FQNEAQ (reference sequence). CDR3 length: 13 amino acids. V was pared by 5 bases and J by 5 bases, with 12 bases between.

This chain uses TRBV9 with TRBJ1-1; TRBD1 agrees at 9 bases. There are 14 residues in the CDR3. The J segment lost 13 bases and the V segment lost 2 bases, leaving 12 bases of the junction unmatched. Germline CDR1 SGDLS, CDR2 YYNGEE. The CDR3 loop reads CASSVQSGDRALFF. DNA of the CDR3: TGTGCCAGCAGCGTTCAGAGCGGGGACAGGGCCCTTTTCTTT.

CDR3 bases: TGTGCCAGCAGCTCCAACAGTGGAGAAAAACTGTTTTTT. It yields the protein CASSSNSGEKLFF. This chain uses TRBV7-9 with TRBJ1-4, with unresolved D. This CDR3 has 13 amino acids. CDR1 SEHNR and CDR2 FQNEAQ come from the germline V gene (reference sequence). The V gene lost 4 bases and the J gene lost 8 bases, with 11 bases spanning the gap. Full variable domain (rest looked up from reference TRBV7-9 and TRBJ1-4): DTGVSQNPRHKITKRGQNVTFRCDPISEHNRLYWYRQTLGQGPEFLTYFQNEAQLEKSRLLSDRFSAERPKGSFSTLEIQRTEQGDSAMYLCASSSNSGEKLFFGSGTQLSVL.

The chain couples TRBV5-1 to TRBJ1-2, with 7 bases lining up with TRBD1. V dropped 0 bases and J dropped 8; count of bases not matched to a gene: 4. This CDR3 contains 13 residues. CDR1 is SGHRS, CDR2 YFSETQ, per germline. The chain's CDR3 is CASSLGGTEGYTF. The CDR3 region has the DNA TGCGCCAGCAGCTTGGGGGGGACAGAAGGCTACACCTTC.

The chain links TRBV25-1 to TRBJ1-4, with a tentative D call TRBD1 (5 bases). This CDR3 spans 16 amino acids. With 3 bases removed from V and 7 bases from J, the gap between germline ends came to 18 bases. Per the germline V gene, CDR1 is MGHDK and CDR2 is SYGVNS. The CDR3 loop reads CASSDVGGRAGEKLFF. The CDR3 nucleotides are TGTGCCAGCAGTGATGTCGGTGGCAGGGCAGGTGAAAAACTGTTTTTT.

The chain joins TRBV6-6 to TRBJ2-1; 12 nucleotides match TRBD2. V lost 6 bases, J lost 6 bases, and 3 bases stayed unmatched. CDR1 is MNHNY, CDR2 SVGAGI, per germline (reference sequence). This CDR3 is 14 amino acids long. The CDR3 region is CASRKTSGSNEQFF. The CDR3 nucleotides are TGTGCCAGCAGAAAGACTAGCGGGAGCAATGAGCAGTTCTTC.

The V call is TRBV3-1 (or the pseudogene TRBV3-2), the J call TRBJ2-5, with D perhaps matching TRBD2 (6 bases). Germline CDR1 and CDR2: LGHDT and YNNKEL (reference sequence). The CDR3 loop spans 13 amino acids. V was clipped by 2 bases and J by 4 bases, with 8 bases between them. The CDR3 nucleotides are TGTGCCAGCAGCCAACAGGGAGGAGAGACCCAGTACTTC. It translates to CASSQQGGETQYF.

This chain links TRBV4-2 with TRBJ2-5, with 7 bases matching TRBD1. CDR1 LGHNA and CDR2 YNFKEQ come from the germline V gene. The CDR3 spans 18 residues. J lost 1 base, V lost 4 bases, and 15 bases had no gene match. This chain's CDR3 is CASSPTASTGSLQETQYF. In nucleotides, the CDR3 is TGTGCCAGCAGCCCTACAGCTTCGACAGGGTCACTCCAAGAGACCCAGTACTTC.

This clone was seen only a few times. The chain employs TRBV10-3 and TRBJ2-3; D is ambiguous. CDR1 and CDR2 (germline): ENHRY, SYGVKD. V dropped 4 bases and J dropped 4 bases, with 9 bases sitting between them. This CDR3 comprises 13 residues. CDR3 protein: CAISGVSADTQYF. The CDR3 DNA reads as TGTGCCATCAGTGGCGTCTCTGCAGATACGCAGTATTTT.

The chain links TRBV6-5 to TRBJ1-1; the match to TRBD1 covers 11 bases. With 7 bases clipped from V and 4 bases from J, the junction kept 5 bases outside the gene matches. Per the germline V gene, CDR1 is MNHEY and CDR2 is SVGAGI. The CDR3 covers 14 residues. The CDR3 sequence is CASTRDRGFTEAFF. In DNA, the CDR3 is TGTGCCAGCACCCGGGACAGGGGGTTCACTGAAGCTTTCTTT.

The rearrangement joins TRBV7-9 to TRBJ1-1; 7 bases fit TRBD1. Germline V gives CDR1 SEHNR, CDR2 FQNEAQ (reference sequence). This CDR3 comprises 16 residues. V shed 7 bases and J 2 bases; nucleotides not matched to a gene: 13. The CDR3 DNA reads TGTGCCAGCATCGGGACAGCCCGATTAATAAACACTGAAGCTTTCTTT. Encoded protein: CASIGTARLINTEAFF. Using reference TRBV7-9 and TRBJ1-1 for the parts outside the CDR3, the full variable domain is DTGVSQNPRHKITKRGQNVTFRCDPISEHNRLYWYRQTLGQGPEFLTYFQNEAQLEKSRLLSDRFSAERPKGSFSTLEIQRTEQGDSAMYLCASIGTARLINTEAFFGQGTRLTVV.

The CDR3 nucleotides read TGTGCCAGCAGCGGATCCGGGACTAGCGTGGATACGCAGTATTTT. It codes for CASSGSGTSVDTQYF. The chain couples TRBV6-5 to TRBJ2-3; 10 bases are a match to TRBD2. Trimming removed 6 bases from V and 6 bases from J; junction bases left unmatched: 9. CDR1 and CDR2 (germline): MNHEY, SVGAGI. This CDR3 comprises 15 residues.

This clone showed up just once. The chain recombines TRBV28 with TRBJ2-5; D possibly corresponds to TRBD1 (5 bases). With 3 bases removed from V and 4 bases from J, the gap between germline ends came to 15 bases. Per germline, CDR1 MDHEN and CDR2 SYDVKM. This CDR3 region has 15 residues. For the CDR3, the DNA is TGTGCCAGCAGTTTTGGTGGGCAGGGCGGAGAGACCCAGTACTTC. It translates to CASSFGGQGGETQYF.

DNA for the CDR3: TGTGCCAGCAGCCCCTCGATCAGCGCCGGCGGATACAATGAGCAGTTCTTC. Translation gives CASSPSISAGGYNEQFF. V and J are TRBV7-2 and TRBJ2-1; no clear D. The V gene's germline CDR1 is SGHTA and CDR2 FQGNSA. With 5 bases removed from V and 4 bases from J, the gap between germline ends came to 21 bases. This CDR3 has 17 residues.

This chain links TRBV7-9 with TRBJ2-3; D gene unclear. The CDR3 totals 17 residues. The germline CDR1 and CDR2 sequences are SEHNR and FQNEAQ (reference sequence). V was shortened by 6 bases and J by 2 bases, with 21 bases between the two germline ends. The CDR3 region is CASRQTVGSEYTDTQYF. The CDR3 nucleotides read TGTGCCAGCAGACAGACGGTGGGCTCAGAGTACACAGATACGCAGTATTTT.

The chain recombines TRBV10-3 with TRBJ1-6; the D gene is possibly TRBD1 (5 bases). Germline V CDR1 and CDR2: ENHRY, SYGVKD. The V gene lost 0 bases and the J gene lost 6 bases, with 9 bases spanning the gap. This CDR3 region has 15 residues. The CDR3 DNA reads as TGTGCCATCAGTGAGTCGGGGCAGATTAATTCACCCCTCCACTTT. Protein product: CAISESGQINSPLHF.

J is TRBJ1-1 and V is TRBV2, with 7 nucleotides matching TRBD1. The trim removed 6 bases at V and 3 bases at J, leaving 4 bases unmatched. The CDR3 length is 13 residues. Germline V gene sequence: CDR1 SNHLY, CDR2 FYNNEI. This CDR3 reads CASRYRGYTEAFF. CDR3 sequence (DNA): TGTGCCAGCAGGTACAGGGGATACACTGAAGCTTTCTTT.

The chain employs TRBV2 and TRBJ1-1; TRBD1 might be the D (6 bases). From germline, CDR1 is SNHLY and CDR2 FYNNEI. The CDR3 contains 13 residues. The V and J ends lost 5 bases and 1 base respectively, with 8 bases between them. Written as DNA, the CDR3 is TGTGCCAGCAGTACCAGGGGGAACACTGAAGCTTTCTTT. Translating gives CASSTRGNTEAFF.

This chain connects TRBV5-1 to TRBJ2-2; 9 bases align to TRBD2. Looked up from germline, CDR1 is SGHRS and CDR2 is YFSETQ. This CDR3 spans 15 amino acids. V shed 4 bases, J shed 4 bases, and the junction held 5 bases outside the gene matches. Here the CDR3 DNA reads TGCGCCAGCAGCCCAGTTAGCGGGAGCACCGGGGAGCTGTTTTTT. It encodes CASSPVSGSTGELFF.